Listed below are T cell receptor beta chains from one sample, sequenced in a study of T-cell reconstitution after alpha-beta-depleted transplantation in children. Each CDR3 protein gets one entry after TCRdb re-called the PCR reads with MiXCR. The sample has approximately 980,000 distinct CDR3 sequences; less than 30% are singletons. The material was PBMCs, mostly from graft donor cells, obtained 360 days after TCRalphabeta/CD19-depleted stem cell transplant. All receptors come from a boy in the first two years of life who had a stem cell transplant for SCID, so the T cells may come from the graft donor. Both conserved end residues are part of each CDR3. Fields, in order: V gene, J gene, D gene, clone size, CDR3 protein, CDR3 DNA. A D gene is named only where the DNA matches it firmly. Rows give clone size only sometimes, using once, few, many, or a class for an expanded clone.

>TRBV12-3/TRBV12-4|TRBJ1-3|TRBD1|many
CASSLQGSGNTIYF
TGTGCCAGCAGCTTACAGGGGTCTGGAAACACCATATATTTT
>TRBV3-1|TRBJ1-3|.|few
CASSLAQSGNTIYF
TGTGCCAGCAGCCTCGCACAGTCCGGAAACACCATATATTTT
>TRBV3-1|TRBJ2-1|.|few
CASSQDHASEQFF
TGTGCCAGCAGCCAAGATCATGCGAGTGAGCAGTTCTTC
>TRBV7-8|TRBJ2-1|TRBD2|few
CASSGLANGDEQFF
TGTGCCAGCAGCGGACTAGCAAATGGGGATGAGCAGTTCTTC
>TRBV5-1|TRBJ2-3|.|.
CASSSGLELDTQYF
TGCGCCAGCAGCTCCGGGTTGGAGCTGGATACGCAGTATTTT
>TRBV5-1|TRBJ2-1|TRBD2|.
CASSLPGTNYNEQFF
TGCGCCAGCAGCTTGCCCGGGACTAACTACAATGAGCAGTTCTTC
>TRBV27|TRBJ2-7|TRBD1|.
CASRPDRLYSYEQYF
TGTGCCAGCCGACCGGACAGGCTTTACTCCTACGAGCAGTACTTC
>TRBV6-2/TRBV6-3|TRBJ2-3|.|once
CASSYLDFQDTQYF
TGTGCCAGCAGTTACTTGGACTTTCAAGATACGCAGTATTTT
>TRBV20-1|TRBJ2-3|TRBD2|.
CSASGGAGGYTQYF
TGCAGTGCCTCCGGGGGGGCGGGGGGATATACGCAGTATTTT
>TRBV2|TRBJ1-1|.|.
CASSESGAGGAFF
TGTGCCAGCAGTGAAAGTGGGGCAGGCGGAGCTTTCTTT
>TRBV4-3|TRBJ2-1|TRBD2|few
CASSQDGASGESYNEQFF
TGCGCCAGCAGCCAAGATGGGGCTAGCGGGGAATCCTACAATGAGCAGTTCTTC
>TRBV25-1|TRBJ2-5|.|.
CASSAGRGQYF
TGTGCCAGCAGCGCCGGCAGGGGTCAGTACTTC
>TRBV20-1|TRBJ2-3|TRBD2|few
CSSSGGTDTQYF
TGCAGTAGTAGCGGGGGCACAGATACGCAGTATTTT
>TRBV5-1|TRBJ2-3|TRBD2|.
CASSLDSGVFTDTQYF
TGCGCCAGCAGCTTGGATAGCGGGGTTTTCACAGATACGCAGTATTTT
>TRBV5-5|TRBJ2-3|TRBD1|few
CASSLSSPGQGRRGTQYF
TGTGCCAGCAGCTTGAGTTCCCCGGGACAGGGTCGCCGAGGTACGCAGTATTTT
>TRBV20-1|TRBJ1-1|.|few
CSVQMKYRGPRKAFF
TGCAGTGTCCAGATGAAGTATCGGGGGCCGCGGAAAGCTTTCTTT
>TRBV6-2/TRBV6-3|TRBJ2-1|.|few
CASSYGDNEQFF
TGTGCCAGCAGTTACGGTGACAATGAGCAGTTCTTC
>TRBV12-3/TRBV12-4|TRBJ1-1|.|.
CATRGYTEAFF
TGTGCCACCCGGGGTTACACTGAAGCTTTCTTT
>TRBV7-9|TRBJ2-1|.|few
CASSLRLAASYNEQFF
TGTGCCAGCAGCCTGCGTCTTGCTGCCTCCTACAATGAGCAGTTCTTC
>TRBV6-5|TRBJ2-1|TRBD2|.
CASSYPLSGGAYNEQFF
TGTGCCAGCAGTTACCCTCTGAGCGGGGGGGCCTACAATGAGCAGTTCTTC
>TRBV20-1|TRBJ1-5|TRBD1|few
CSGTGESNQPQHF
TGCAGTGGGACAGGGGAAAGCAATCAGCCCCAGCATTTT
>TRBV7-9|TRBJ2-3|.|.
CASSARTTSTDTQYF
TGTGCCAGCAGCGCCCGGACTACGAGCACAGATACGCAGTATTTT
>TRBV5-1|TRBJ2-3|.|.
CASSLAARGTDTQYF
TGCGCCAGCAGCTTGGCGGCGCGGGGCACAGATACGCAGTATTTT
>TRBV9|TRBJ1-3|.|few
CASSVGLDTSGNTIYF
TGTGCCAGCAGCGTAGGGCTGGATACCTCTGGAAACACCATATATTTT
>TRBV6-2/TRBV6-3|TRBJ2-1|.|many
CASSPLGRGYNEQFF
TGTGCCAGCAGTCCCCTGGGGCGGGGATACAATGAGCAGTTCTTC
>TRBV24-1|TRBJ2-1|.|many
CATSDRTIGLDNEQFF
TGTGCCACCAGTGACCGGACGATTGGACTGGACAATGAGCAGTTCTTC
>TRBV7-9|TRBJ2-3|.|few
CASSRWSFTDTQYF
TGTGCCAGCAGTCGATGGTCCTTCACAGATACGCAGTATTTT
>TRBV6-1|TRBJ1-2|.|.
CASSPRKGYGYTF
TGTGCCAGCAGCCCCCGAAAGGGTTATGGCTACACCTTC
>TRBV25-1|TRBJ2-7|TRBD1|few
CASNHRQGGEQYF
TGTGCCAGCAACCATCGACAGGGCGGCGAGCAGTACTTC
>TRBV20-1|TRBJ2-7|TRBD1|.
CSAPNPGQAHNEQYF
TGCAGTGCTCCGAATCCGGGACAGGCGCACAACGAGCAGTACTTC
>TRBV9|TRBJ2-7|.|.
CASSEGGGNPREQYF
TGTGCCAGCAGCGAAGGAGGGGGAAACCCACGCGAGCAGTACTTC
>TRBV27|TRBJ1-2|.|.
CASSTGINYGYTF
TGTGCCAGCAGTACGGGTATTAACTATGGCTACACCTTC
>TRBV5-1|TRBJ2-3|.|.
CASSFGVTLGGTDTQYF
TGCGCCAGCAGCTTCGGGGTCACCTTAGGGGGCACAGATACGCAGTATTTT
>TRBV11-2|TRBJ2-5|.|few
CASKDIQETQYF
TGTGCCAGCAAGGACATCCAAGAGACCCAGTACTTC
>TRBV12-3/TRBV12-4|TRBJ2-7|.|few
CASSLGGGDNYEQYF
TGTGCCAGCAGTTTAGGTGGGGGCGATAACTACGAGCAGTACTTC
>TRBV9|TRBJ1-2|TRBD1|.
CASGGDRVYGYTF
TGTGCCAGTGGGGGGGACAGGGTATATGGCTACACCTTC
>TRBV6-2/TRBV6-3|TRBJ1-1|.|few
CASSYPTATPNTEAFF
TGTGCCAGCAGTTACCCGACAGCAACCCCGAACACTGAAGCTTTCTTT
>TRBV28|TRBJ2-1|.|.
CASSFSQGNEQFF
TGTGCCAGCAGTTTCTCCCAGGGGAATGAGCAGTTCTTC
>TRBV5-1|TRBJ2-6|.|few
CASSPEPGANVLTF
TGCGCCAGCAGCCCCGAACCTGGGGCCAACGTCCTGACTTTC
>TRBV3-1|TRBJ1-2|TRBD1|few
CASSADRGGYGYTF
TGTGCCAGCAGCGCGGACAGGGGCGGCTATGGCTACACCTTC
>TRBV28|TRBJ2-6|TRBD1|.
CASRPGGPGANVLTF
TGTGCCAGCAGGCCAGGGGGACCTGGGGCCAACGTCCTGACTTTC
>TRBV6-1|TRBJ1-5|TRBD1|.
CASTQGSGEGARYGQPQHF
TGTGCCAGCACTCAAGGGTCAGGGGAGGGGGCTCGGTATGGTCAGCCCCAGCATTTT
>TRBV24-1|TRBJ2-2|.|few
CATSEPMGTGNTGELFF
TGTGCCACCAGTGAACCGATGGGCACAGGGAATACCGGGGAGCTGTTTTTT
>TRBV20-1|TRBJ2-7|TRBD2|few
CSARGRLAGAAGYEQYF
TGCAGTGCTAGAGGCCGACTAGCGGGGGCCGCCGGCTACGAGCAGTACTTC
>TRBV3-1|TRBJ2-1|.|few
CASSQVPSGGEQFF
TGTGCCAGCAGCCAAGTCCCCTCAGGAGGGGAGCAGTTCTTC